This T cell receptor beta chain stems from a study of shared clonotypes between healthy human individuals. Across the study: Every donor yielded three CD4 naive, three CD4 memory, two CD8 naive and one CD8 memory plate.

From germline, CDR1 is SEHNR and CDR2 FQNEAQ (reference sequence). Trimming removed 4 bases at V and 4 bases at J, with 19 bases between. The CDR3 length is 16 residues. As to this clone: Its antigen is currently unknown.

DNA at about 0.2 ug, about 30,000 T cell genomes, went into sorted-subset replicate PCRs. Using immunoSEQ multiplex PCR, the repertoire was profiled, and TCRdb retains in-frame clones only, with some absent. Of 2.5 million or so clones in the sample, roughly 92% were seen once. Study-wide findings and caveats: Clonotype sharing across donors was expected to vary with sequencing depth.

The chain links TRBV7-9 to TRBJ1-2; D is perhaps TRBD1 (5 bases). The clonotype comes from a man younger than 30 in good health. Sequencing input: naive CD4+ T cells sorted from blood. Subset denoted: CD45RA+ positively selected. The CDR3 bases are TGTGCCAGCAGCTCTGGGGCCGACAGTAACGTCTATGGCTACACCTTC. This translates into CASSSGADSNVYGYTF. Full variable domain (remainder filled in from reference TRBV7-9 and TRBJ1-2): DTGVSQNPRHKITKRGQNVTFRCDPISEHNRLYWYRQTLGQGPEFLTYFQNEAQLEKSRLLSDRFSAERPKGSFSTLEIQRTEQGDSAMYLCASSSGADSNVYGYTFGSGTRLTVV.